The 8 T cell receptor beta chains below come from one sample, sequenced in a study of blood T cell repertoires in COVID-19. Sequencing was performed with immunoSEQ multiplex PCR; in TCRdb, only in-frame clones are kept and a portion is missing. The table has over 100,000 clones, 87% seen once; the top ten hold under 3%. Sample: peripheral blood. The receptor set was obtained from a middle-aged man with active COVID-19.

The CDR3 DNA sequence: TGTGCCACCAAGGACACCCGCAATCAGCCCCAGCATTTT. It is translated as CATKDTRNQPQHF. The chain combines TRBV10-3 with TRBJ1-5; TRBD1 is a possible D gene (5 bases). CDR1 ENHRY and CDR2 SYGVKD come from the germline V gene. This CDR3 contains 13 residues. The V end was cut by 10 bases, the J end by 2 bases, with 12 bases between.

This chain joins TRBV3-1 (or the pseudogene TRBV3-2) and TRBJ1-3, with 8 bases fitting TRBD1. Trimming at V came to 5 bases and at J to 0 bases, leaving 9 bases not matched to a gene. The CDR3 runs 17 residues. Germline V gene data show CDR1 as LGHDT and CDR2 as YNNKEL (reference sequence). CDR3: CASSSRTGSASGNTIYF. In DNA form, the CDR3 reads TGTGCCAGCAGCTCCCGGACAGGGTCAGCCTCTGGAAACACCATATATTTT.

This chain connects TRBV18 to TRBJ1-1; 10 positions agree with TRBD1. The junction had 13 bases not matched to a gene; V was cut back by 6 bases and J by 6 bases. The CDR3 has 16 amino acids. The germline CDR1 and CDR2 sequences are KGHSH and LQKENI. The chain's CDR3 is CASSFRRGQGVSEAFF. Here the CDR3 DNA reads TGTGCCAGCTCCTTCCGGCGTGGACAGGGGGTGTCTGAAGCTTTCTTT.

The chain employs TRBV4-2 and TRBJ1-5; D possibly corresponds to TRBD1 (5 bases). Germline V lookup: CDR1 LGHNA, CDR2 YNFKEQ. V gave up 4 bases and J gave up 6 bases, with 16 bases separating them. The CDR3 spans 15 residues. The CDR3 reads CASSRDVGGGQPQHF. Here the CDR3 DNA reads TGTGCCAGCAGCCGAGACGTCGGGGGAGGTCAGCCCCAGCATTTT.

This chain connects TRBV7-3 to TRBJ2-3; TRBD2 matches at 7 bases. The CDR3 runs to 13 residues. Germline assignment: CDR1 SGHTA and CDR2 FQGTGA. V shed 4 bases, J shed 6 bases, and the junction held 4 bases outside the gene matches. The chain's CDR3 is CASSSYGGDTQYF. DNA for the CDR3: TGTGCCAGCAGCTCGTACGGGGGGGATACGCAGTATTTT.

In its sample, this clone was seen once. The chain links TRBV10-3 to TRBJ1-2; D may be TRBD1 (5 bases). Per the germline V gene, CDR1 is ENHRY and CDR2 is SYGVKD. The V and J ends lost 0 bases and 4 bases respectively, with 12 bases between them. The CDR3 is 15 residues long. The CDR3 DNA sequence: TGTGCCATCAGTGAGTCCTTTTCTCAGGGCTATGGCTACACCTTC. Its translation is CAISESFSQGYGYTF.

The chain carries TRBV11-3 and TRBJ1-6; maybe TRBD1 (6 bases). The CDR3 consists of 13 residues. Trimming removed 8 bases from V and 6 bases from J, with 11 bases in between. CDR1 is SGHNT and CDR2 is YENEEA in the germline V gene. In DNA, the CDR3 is TGTGCCAGCGGCAGGGGACCTAATTCACCCCTCCACTTT. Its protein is CASGRGPNSPLHF.

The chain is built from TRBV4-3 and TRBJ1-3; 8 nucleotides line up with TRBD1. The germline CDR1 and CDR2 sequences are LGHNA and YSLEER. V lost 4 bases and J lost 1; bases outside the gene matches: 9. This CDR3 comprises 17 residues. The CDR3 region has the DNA TGCGCCAGCAGCCCGGGGGCAGGGGGCACTTCTGGAAACACCATATATTTT. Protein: CASSPGAGGTSGNTIYF.